Shown below are 14 T cell receptor beta chains from a single sample sequenced in a study of molecular identifiers for immune sequencing clone quantification. One entry per CDR3 protein results from TCRdb running MiXCR on the PCR reads. The sample contains about 640,000 distinct CDR3 sequences, nearly 20% of which appear only once. The sequenced sample consisted of naive CD8+ T cells from blood, with Jurkat cell RNA spiked in. The subset is: FACS-sorted CD8+CD4-CCR7+CD45RA+ naive T cells. Receptors originate from a human donor in good health. Some libraries in this study had Jurkat cell RNA spiked in.

The CDR3 is CASSVVAGGPPYEQYF. DNA of the CDR3: TGTGCCAGCAGCGTAGTAGCGGGAGGGCCCCCCTACGAGCAGTACTTC. The chain employs TRBV9 and TRBJ2-7, with 11 bases that match TRBD2. The CDR3 is made up of 16 amino acids. With V trimmed by 0 bases and J by 2 bases, 4 bases remained unmatched. Germline CDR1 is SGDLS and CDR2 is YYNGEE.

This clonotype was counted many times. The rearrangement uses TRBV30 and TRBJ2-7; TRBD1 aligns across 9 bases. From germline, CDR1 is GTSNPN and CDR2 SVGIG (reference sequence). The CDR3 is made up of 13 amino acids. V gave up 1 base and J gave up 4 bases; unmatched junction bases: 2. The CDR3 bases are TGTGCCTGGAGTGCCGGACAGGGGTACGAGCAGTACTTC. Translating it yields CAWSAGQGYEQYF.

This clonotype came up many times. The chain employs TRBV5-1 and TRBJ2-7, with 7 bases aligning to TRBD1. J was trimmed by 1 base and V by 5 bases; bases with no gene match: 6. CDR3 length: 14 residues. CDR1 and CDR2 from the germline V gene are SGHRS and YFSETQ. This CDR3 reads CASSSGTDSYEQYF. The CDR3 bases are TGCGCCAGCAGTTCCGGGACAGATTCCTACGAGCAGTACTTC.

There are a few counts of this clonotype. This could be a read error, since a much larger clone is one nucleotide away. CDR3 bases: TGTGCCCGCAGGAAGACTAGCGGGCCAACTACAGATACGCAGTATTTT. Its protein product is CARRKTSGPTTDTQYF. The rearrangement links TRBV6-6 to TRBJ2-3, with 10 bases that match TRBD2. Germline CDR1 reads MNHNY; CDR2 reads SVGAGI (reference sequence). CDR3 size: 16 residues.

The chain has TRBV21-1 and TRBJ1-2; the listed D gene, TRBD1, was not tested against the DNA. TRBV21-1 is recorded as a pseudogene. This CDR3 comprises 15 residues. The CDR3 DNA follows: TGTGCCAGCAGCTCAAAAGGGCGCATCTCGGGGGGCTACACCTTC. Protein sequence: CASSSKGRISGGYTF.

This clonotype appeared a few times. The chain employs TRBV27 and TRBJ2-1; D gene uncertain. Between the trimmed V and J ends, which lost 3 bases and 7 bases, there was a span of 10 bases. Germline V CDR1 and CDR2: MNHEY, SMNVEV (reference sequence). The CDR3 loop spans 13 amino acids. CDR3 nucleotides: TGTGCCAGCAGTTTTGGGCAGCTTAATGAGCAGTTCTTC. Translating it yields CASSFGQLNEQFF.

This clonotype was observed a few times. V gene TRBV6-6 combines with J gene TRBJ2-7; tentatively, D is TRBD2 (7 bases). The CDR3 loop spans 16 amino acids. V was shortened by 2 bases and J by 3 bases, with 17 bases between the two germline ends. In germline, CDR1 is MNHNY, CDR2 SVGAGI (reference sequence). The CDR3 region has the DNA TGTGCCAGCAGTTACGGGGGGGGCAGGCATGACTACGAGCAGTACTTC. It encodes CASSYGGGRHDYEQYF.

This clonotype was counted between two and nine times. A junction boundary mismatches the germline segment, possibly from a read error. The V gene is TRBV3-1, the J gene TRBJ2-5; TRBD2 agrees at 9 bases. Germline values: CDR1 LGHDT, CDR2 YNNKEL (reference sequence). This CDR3 contains 15 residues. For the CDR3, the DNA is TGTGCCGGCAGCCAAAGTTTGGCTAGCGGGGCCCCCCAGTACTTC. Translation: CAGSQSLASGAPQYF.

This sequence joins TRBV27 and TRBJ2-7; 8 nucleotides line up with TRBD1. This CDR3 comprises 14 residues. The junction had 10 bases not matched to a gene; V was cut back by 5 bases and J by 7 bases. CDR1 and CDR2 (germline): MNHEY, SMNVEV (reference sequence). As DNA, the CDR3 is TGTGCCAGCAGTCAAGACAGGGGCCCTGAAGAGCAGTACTTC. Protein: CASSQDRGPEEQYF.

This clonotype was recorded many times. This chain uses TRBV9 with TRBJ2-7; D is unclear. Germline CDR1 and CDR2: SGDLS and YYNGEE. CDR3 length: 15 residues. V was pared by 3 bases and J by 4 bases, with 17 bases between. In nucleotides, the CDR3 is TGTGCCAGCAGCGAAAACGACGGTCCAGCATACGAGCAGTACTTC. Protein: CASSENDGPAYEQYF. The full variable domain, its missing parts supplied by reference TRBV9 and TRBJ2-7, is DSGVTQTPKHLITATGQRVTLRCSPRSGDLSVYWYQQSLDQGLQFLIQYYNGEERAKGNILERFSAQQFPDLHSELNLSSLELGDSALYFCASSENDGPAYEQYFGPGTRLTVT.

The chain couples TRBV4-3 to TRBJ2-2; 7 positions match TRBD1. CDR3 length: 17 amino acids. V was clipped by 0 bases and J by 7 bases; unmatched bases: 11. Germline assignment: CDR1 LGHNA and CDR2 YSLEER. Written as DNA, the CDR3 is TGCGCCAGCAGCCAAGAGAGACAGGGCCTTGCAAGCGGGGAGCTGTTTTTT. It is translated as CASSQERQGLASGELFF.

The sample holds many counts of this clonotype. V is TRBV7-9 and J is TRBJ2-2, with a weak D call TRBD1 (6 bases). The length of the CDR3 is 13 residues. The germline V gene has CDR1 SEHNR and CDR2 FQNEAQ (reference sequence). Between the trimmed V and J ends, which lost 5 bases and 5 bases, there was a span of 9 bases. The CDR3 DNA reads as TGTGCCAGCAGCCCAGGGGATACCGGGGAGCTGTTTTTT. This sequence encodes CASSPGDTGELFF.

In its sample, this clonotype was seen many times. The CDR3 protein is CASSYGQGAGRTEAFF. The CDR3 bases are TGTGCCAGCAGTTACGGACAGGGGGCAGGGCGCACTGAAGCTTTCTTT. The gene calls are TRBV9 and TRBJ1-1; 11 nucleotides align to TRBD1. The germline gives CDR1 SGDLS, CDR2 YYNGEE. Trimming cost V 5 bases and J 4 bases; bases outside gene matches: 10. The CDR3 runs to 16 residues.

This clonotype has a count of ten or more. The rearrangement uses TRBV11-2 and TRBJ2-3; 8 positions match TRBD2. The germline CDR1 and CDR2 sequences are SGHAT and FQNNGV. The CDR3 has 16 residues. V shed 5 bases, J shed 3 bases, and the junction held 10 bases outside the gene matches. Written as DNA, the CDR3 is TGTGCCAGCAGCGAGCGATTTAGCGGGGAGACAGATACGCAGTATTTT. As protein: CASSERFSGETDTQYF. The complete variable domain, with remaining parts taken from reference TRBV11-2 and TRBJ2-3, reads EAGVAQSPRYKIIEKRQSVAFWCNPISGHATLYWYQQILGQGPKLLIQFQNNGVVDDSQLPKDRFSAERLKGVDSTLKIQPAKLEDSAVYLCASSERFSGETDTQYFGPGTRLTVL.